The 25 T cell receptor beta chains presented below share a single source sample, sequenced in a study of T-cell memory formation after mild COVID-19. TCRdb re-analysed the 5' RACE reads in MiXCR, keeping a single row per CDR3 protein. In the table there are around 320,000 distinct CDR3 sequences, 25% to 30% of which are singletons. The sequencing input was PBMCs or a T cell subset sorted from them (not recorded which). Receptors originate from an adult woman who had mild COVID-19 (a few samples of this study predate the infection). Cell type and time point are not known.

Here the CDR3 reads CSARDYGDEQFF. As DNA, the CDR3 is TGCAGCGCCCGGGACTACGGGGATGAGCAGTTCTTC. The genes are TRBV29-1 and TRBJ2-1, with 7 bases identical to TRBD2. The CDR3 is 12 residues long. CDR1 is SQVTM and CDR2 is ANQGSEA in the germline V gene. V shed 7 bases, J shed 8 bases, and the junction held 8 bases outside the gene matches.

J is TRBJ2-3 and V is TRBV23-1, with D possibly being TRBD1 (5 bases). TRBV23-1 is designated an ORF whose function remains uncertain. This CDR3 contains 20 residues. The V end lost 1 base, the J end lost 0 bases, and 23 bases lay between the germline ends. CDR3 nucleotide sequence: TGCGCCAGCAGTCAATTTGAGTGGAGCACAGGAAGAAAGAGCACAGATACGCAGTATTTT. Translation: CASSQFEWSTGRKSTDTQYF.

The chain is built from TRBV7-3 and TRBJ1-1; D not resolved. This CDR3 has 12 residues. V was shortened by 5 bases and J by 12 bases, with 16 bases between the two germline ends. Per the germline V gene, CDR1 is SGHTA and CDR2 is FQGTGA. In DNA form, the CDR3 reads TGTGCCAGCAGCGCAGCGGGTGGCGTGACTTTCTTT. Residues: CASSAAGGVTFF.

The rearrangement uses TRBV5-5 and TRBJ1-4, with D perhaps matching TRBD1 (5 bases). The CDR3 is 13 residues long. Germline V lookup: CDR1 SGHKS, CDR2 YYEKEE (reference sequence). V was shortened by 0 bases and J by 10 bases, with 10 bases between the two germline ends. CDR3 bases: TGTGCCAGCAGCTTGGGCCCTGGGGGAAAACTGTTTTTT. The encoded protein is CASSLGPGGKLFF.

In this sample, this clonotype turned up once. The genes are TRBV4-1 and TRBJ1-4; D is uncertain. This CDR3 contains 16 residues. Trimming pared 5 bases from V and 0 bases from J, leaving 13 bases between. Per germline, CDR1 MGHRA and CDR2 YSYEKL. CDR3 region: CASSFRPDATNEKLFF. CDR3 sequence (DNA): TGCGCCAGCAGCTTCCGGCCAGATGCAACTAATGAAAAACTGTTTTTT.

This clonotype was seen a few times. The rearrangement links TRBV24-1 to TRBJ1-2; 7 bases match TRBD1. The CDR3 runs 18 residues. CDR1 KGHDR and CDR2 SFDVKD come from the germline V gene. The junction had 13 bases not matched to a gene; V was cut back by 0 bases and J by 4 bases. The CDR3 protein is CATSDLQDLQGKGYGYTF. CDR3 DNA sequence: TGTGCCACCAGTGATTTGCAAGACCTACAGGGGAAGGGCTATGGCTACACCTTC.

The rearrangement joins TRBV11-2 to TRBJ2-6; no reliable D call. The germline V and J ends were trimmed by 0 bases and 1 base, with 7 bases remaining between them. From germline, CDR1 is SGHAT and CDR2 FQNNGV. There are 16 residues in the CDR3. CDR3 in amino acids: CASSLEPSSGANVLTF. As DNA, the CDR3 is TGTGCCAGCAGCTTAGAACCGTCATCTGGGGCCAACGTCCTGACTTTC. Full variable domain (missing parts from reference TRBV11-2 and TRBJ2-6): EAGVAQSPRYKIIEKRQSVAFWCNPISGHATLYWYQQILGQGPKLLIQFQNNGVVDDSQLPKDRFSAERLKGVDSTLKIQPAKLEDSAVYLCASSLEPSSGANVLTFGAGSRLTVL.

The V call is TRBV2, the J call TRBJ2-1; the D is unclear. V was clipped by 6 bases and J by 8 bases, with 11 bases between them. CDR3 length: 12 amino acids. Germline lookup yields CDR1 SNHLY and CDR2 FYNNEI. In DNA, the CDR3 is TGTGCCAGCAGGGCCCCTAGTGATGAGCAGTTCTTC. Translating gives CASRAPSDEQFF.

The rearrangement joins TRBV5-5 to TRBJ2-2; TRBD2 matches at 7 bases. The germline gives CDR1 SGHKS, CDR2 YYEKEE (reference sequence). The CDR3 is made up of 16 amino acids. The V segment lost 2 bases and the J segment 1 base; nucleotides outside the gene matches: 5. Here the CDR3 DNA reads TGTGCCAGCAGCTTCTTAGTAGCGGGGAACACCGGGGAGCTGTTTTTT. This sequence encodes CASSFLVAGNTGELFF.

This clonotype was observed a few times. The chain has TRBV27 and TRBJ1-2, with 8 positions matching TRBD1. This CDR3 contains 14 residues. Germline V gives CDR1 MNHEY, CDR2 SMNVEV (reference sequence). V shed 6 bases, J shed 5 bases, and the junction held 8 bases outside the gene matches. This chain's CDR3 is CASRSGTGVYGYTF. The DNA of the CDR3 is TGTGCCAGCAGATCAGGGACAGGAGTTTATGGCTACACCTTC.

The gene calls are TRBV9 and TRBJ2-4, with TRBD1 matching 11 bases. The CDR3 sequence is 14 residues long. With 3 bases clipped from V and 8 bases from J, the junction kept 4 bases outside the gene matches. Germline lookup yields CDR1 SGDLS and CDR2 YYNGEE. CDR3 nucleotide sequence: TGTGCCAGCAGCGCCGGGACAGGGGGTCACATTCAGTACTTC. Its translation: CASSAGTGGHIQYF.

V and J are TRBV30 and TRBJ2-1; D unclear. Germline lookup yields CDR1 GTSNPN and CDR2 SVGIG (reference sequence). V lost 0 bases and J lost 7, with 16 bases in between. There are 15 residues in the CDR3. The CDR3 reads CAWSVLRYPVNEQFF. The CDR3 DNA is TGTGCCTGGAGTGTACTGCGGTATCCAGTAAATGAGCAGTTCTTC.

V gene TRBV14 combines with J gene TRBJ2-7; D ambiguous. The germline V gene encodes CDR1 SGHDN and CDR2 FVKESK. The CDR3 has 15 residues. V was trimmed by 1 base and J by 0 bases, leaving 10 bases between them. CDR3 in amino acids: CASSQGRRFSYEQYF. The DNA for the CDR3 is TGTGCCAGCAGCCAAGGGCGCCGATTCTCCTACGAGCAGTACTTC. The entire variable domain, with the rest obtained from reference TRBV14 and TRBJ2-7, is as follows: EAGVTQFPSHSVIEKGQTVTLRCDPISGHDNLYWYRRVMGKEIKFLLHFVKESKQDESGMPNNRFLAERTGGTYSTLKVQPAELEDSGVYFCASSQGRRFSYEQYFGPGTRLTVT.

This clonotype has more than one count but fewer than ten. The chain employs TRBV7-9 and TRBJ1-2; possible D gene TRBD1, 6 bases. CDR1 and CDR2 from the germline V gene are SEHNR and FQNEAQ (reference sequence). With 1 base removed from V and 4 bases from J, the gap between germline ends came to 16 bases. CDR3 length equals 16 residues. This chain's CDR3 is CASSLGPSTGTYGYTF. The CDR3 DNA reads TGTGCCAGCAGCTTAGGGCCGTCGACAGGCACCTATGGCTACACCTTC.

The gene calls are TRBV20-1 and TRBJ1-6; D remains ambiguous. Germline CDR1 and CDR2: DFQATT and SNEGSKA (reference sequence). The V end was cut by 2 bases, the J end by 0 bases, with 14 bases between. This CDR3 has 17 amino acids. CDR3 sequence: CSARPMGGSSYNSPLHF. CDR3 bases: TGCAGTGCTAGACCCATGGGCGGGAGCTCCTATAATTCACCCCTCCACTTT.

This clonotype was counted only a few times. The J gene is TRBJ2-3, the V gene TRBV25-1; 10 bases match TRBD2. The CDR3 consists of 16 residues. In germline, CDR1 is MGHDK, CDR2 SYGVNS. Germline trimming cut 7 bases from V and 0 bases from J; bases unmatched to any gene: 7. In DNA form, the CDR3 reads TGTGCCAGCAAAGGAGCGGGAGGGACTAGCACAGATACGCAGTATTTT. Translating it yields CASKGAGGTSTDTQYF.

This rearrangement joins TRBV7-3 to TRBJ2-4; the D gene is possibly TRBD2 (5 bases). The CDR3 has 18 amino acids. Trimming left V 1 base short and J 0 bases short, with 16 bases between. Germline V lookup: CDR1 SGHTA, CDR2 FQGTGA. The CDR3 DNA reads TGTGCCAGCAGCTTAAACGGGCTGGACTCACTAGCCAAAAACATTCAGTACTTC. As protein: CASSLNGLDSLAKNIQYF.

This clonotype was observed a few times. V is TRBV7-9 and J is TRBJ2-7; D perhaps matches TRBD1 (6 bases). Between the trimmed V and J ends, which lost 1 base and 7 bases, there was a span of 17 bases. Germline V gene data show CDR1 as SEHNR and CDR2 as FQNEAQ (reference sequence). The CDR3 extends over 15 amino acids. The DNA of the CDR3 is TGTGCCAGCAGCTTAGAAGGGGGTCCTACTTGGGAGCAGTACTTC. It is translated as CASSLEGGPTWEQYF.

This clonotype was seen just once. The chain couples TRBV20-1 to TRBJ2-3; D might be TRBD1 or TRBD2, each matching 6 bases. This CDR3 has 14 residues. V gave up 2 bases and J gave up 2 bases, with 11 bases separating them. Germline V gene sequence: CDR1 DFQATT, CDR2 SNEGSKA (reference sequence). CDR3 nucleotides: TGCAGTGCTAGATACGGGGGCAACACAGATACGCAGTATTTT. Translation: CSARYGGNTDTQYF.

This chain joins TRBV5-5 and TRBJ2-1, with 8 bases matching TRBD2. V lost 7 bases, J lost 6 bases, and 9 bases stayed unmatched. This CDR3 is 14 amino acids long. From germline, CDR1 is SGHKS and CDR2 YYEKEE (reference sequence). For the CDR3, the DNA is TGTGCCAGCGGGCGGGAGGAATTCGGCAATGAGCAGTTCTTC. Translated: CASGREEFGNEQFF. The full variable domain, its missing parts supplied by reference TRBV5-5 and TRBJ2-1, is DAGVTQSPTHLIKTRGQQVTLRCSPISGHKSVSWYQQVLGQGPQFIFQYYEKEERGRGNFPDRFSARQFPNYSSELNVNALLLGDSALYLCASGREEFGNEQFFGPGTRLTVL.

CDR3 region: CASSPLGGGVETQYF. In DNA form, the CDR3 reads TGTGCCAGCAGCCCCCTGGGGGGGGGCGTAGAGACCCAGTACTTC. The chain combines TRBV7-3 with TRBJ2-5, with TRBD2 as a possible D gene (7 bases). CDR3 length: 15 amino acids. V shed 5 bases and J shed 4 bases, with 17 bases lying between them. Per germline, CDR1 SGHTA and CDR2 FQGTGA.

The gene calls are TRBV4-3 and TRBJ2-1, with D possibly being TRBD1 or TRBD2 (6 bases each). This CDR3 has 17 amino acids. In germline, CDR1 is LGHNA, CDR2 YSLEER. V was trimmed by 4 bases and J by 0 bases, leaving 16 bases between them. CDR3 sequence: CASSRRAGDSSYNEQFF. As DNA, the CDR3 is TGCGCCAGCAGCCGGAGGGCAGGGGATTCCTCCTACAATGAGCAGTTCTTC.

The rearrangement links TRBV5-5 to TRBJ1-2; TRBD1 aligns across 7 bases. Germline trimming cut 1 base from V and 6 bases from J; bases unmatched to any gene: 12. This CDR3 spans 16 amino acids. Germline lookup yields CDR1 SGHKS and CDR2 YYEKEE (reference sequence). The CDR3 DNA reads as TGTGCCAGCAGCTTGCAAAATTCGTACAGGGGAGATGGCTACACCTTC. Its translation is CASSLQNSYRGDGYTF.

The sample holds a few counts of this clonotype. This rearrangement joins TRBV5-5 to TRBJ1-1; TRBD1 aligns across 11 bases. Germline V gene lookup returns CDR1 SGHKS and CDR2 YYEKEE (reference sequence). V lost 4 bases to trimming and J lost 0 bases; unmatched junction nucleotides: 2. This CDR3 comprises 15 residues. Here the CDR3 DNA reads TGTGCCAGCAGCGCGGGACAGGGGGTGAACACTGAAGCTTTCTTT. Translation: CASSAGQGVNTEAFF.

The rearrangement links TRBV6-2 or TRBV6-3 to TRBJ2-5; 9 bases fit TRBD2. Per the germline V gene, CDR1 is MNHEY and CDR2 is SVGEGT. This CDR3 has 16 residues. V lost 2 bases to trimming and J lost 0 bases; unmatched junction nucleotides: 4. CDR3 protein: CASSYQASGDQETQYF. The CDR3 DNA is TGTGCCAGCAGTTACCAGGCTAGCGGGGACCAAGAGACCCAGTACTTC.